There are a few counts of the clone carrying this TCR beta chain. The antigen is not known. This sample is part of a study of beta chain features in type 1 diabetes. cDNA synthesis used the whole RNA isolate, giving expressed TCRB sequences. The table came from immunoSEQ multiplex PCR; TCRdb's copy has only in-frame clones and leaves some out. The repertoire has 450,000 to 550,000 clones, 30% of them found once; the top ten carry more than 0.055%. Study-wide results and limits: Fewer junction insertions and more nucleotide deletions appeared in type 1 diabetes patients.

Germline trimming cut 3 bases from V and 6 bases from J; bases unmatched to any gene: 4. The germline V gene has CDR1 LNHDA and CDR2 SQIVND (reference sequence). CDR3 size: 14 residues. One heparinised draw, averaging about 110 mL, was taken per donor. Via CD45RO/CCR7/CD25/CD127/CD95/CD27, cells of the CD4+ naive, central memory, regulatory and stem cell-like memory subsets were sorted. This TCR was sampled from a man aged 18 to 30 in good health. The chain has TRBV19 and TRBJ2-1; 8 bases agree with TRBD2. The sample comprised naive CD4+ T cells from blood. The DNA for the CDR3 is TGTGCCAGTAGTATGGGACTAGTGCTCAATGAGCAGTTCTTC. Encoded protein: CASSMGLVLNEQFF.